The T cell receptor (beta chain) described here comes from a study of response to subunit inactivated influenza vaccine. This clonotype was seen ten or more times. The CDR3 runs to 16 residues. Trimming cost V 2 bases and J 4 bases; bases outside gene matches: 8. CDR1 MNHEY and CDR2 SVGAGI come from the germline V gene. MiXCR, run by TCRdb on the RT-PCR reads, gives a single entry per CDR3 protein. The sample records about 500,000 distinct CDR3 sequences, approximately 17% being singletons. This sequence joins TRBV6-5 and TRBJ1-1, with 9 bases aligning to TRBD1. The sequence derives from a man aged 50 to 69 who received an inactivated influenza vaccine. The specimen was CD4+ T cells sorted from PBMCs, collected less than 25 months after vaccination. The CDR3, as DNA: TGTGCCAGCAGTTACCCACAGGGACAGGGCGGCACTGAAGCTTTCTTT. Its translation: CASSYPQGQGGTEAFF.